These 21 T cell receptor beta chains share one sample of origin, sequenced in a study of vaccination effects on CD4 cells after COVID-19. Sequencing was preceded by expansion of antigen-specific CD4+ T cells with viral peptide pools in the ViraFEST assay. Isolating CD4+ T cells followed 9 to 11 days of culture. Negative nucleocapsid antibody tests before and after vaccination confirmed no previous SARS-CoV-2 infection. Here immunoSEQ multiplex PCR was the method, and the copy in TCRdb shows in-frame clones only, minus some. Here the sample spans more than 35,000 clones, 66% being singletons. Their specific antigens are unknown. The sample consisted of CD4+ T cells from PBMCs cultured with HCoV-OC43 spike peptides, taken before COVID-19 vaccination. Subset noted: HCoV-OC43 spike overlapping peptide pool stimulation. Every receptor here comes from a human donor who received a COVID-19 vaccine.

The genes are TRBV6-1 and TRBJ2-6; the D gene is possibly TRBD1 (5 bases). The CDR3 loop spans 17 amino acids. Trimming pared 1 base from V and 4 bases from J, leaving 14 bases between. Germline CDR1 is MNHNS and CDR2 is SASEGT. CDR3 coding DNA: TGTGCCAGCAGTGAAGAGAAAGGGGCTGGCGGGGCCAACGTCCTGACTTTC. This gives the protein CASSEEKGAGGANVLTF.

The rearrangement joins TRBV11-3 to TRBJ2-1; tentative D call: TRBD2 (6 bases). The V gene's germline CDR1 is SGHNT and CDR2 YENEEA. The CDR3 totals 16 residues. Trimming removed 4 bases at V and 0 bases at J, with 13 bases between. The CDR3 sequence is CASSYGGTSSYNEQFF. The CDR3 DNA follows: TGTGCCAGCAGCTATGGCGGGACGAGCTCCTACAATGAGCAGTTCTTC. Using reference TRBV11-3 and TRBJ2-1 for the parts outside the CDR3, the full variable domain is EAGVVQSPRYKIIEKKQPVAFWCNPISGHNTLYWYLQNLGQGPELLIRYENEEAVDDSQLPKDRFSAERLKGVDSTLKIQPAELGDSAVYLCASSYGGTSSYNEQFFGPGTRLTVL.

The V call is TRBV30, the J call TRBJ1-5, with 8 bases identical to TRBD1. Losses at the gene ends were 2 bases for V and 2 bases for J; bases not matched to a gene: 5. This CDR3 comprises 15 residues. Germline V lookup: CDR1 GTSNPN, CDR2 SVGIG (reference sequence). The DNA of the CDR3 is TGTGCCTGGAGTAGGACAGGGTTCGGCAATCAGCCCCAGCATTTT. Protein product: CAWSRTGFGNQPQHF.

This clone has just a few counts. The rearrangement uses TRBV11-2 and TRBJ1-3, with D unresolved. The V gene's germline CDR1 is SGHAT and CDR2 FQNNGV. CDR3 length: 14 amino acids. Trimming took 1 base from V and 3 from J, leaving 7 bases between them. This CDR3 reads CASSLGRFGNTIYF. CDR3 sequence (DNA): TGTGCCAGCAGCTTAGGTAGATTTGGAAACACCATATATTTT.

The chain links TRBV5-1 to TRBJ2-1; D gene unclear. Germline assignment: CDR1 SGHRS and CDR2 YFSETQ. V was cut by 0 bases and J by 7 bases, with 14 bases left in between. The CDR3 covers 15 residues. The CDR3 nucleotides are TGCGCCAGCAGCTTGGGCCGCTTTAGCCCAAATGAGCAGTTCTTC. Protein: CASSLGRFSPNEQFF.

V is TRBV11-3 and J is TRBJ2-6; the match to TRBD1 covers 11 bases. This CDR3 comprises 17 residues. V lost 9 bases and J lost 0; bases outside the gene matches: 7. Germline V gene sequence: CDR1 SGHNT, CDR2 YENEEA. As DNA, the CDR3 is TGTGCCAGTTCGCGAGGGACAGGGGGCTCTGGGGCCAACGTCCTGACTTTC. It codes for CASSRGTGGSGANVLTF.

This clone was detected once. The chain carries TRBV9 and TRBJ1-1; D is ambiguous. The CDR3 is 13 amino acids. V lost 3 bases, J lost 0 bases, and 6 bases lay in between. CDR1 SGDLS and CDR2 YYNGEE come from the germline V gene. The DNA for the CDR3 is TGTGCCAGCAGCGCAAACATGAACACTGAAGCTTTCTTT. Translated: CASSANMNTEAFF.

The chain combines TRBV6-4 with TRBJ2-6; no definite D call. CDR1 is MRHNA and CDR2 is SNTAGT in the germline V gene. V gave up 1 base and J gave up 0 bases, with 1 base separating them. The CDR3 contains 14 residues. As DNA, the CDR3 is TGTGCCAGCAGTGACTTCTCTGGGGCCAACGTCCTGACTTTC. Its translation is CASSDFSGANVLTF.

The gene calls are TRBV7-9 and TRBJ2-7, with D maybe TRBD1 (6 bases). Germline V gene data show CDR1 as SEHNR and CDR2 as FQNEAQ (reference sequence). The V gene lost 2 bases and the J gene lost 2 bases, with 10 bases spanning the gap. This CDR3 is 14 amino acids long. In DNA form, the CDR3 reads TGTGCCAGCAGCTTATTAGGGGGTACCTACGAGCAGTACTTC. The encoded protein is CASSLLGGTYEQYF.

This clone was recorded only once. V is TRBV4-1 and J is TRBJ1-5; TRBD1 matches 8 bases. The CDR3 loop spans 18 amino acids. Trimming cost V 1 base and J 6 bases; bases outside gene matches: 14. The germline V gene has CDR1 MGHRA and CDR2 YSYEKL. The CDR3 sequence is CASSQGRPQGARGQPQHF. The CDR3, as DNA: TGCGCCAGCAGCCAAGGACGGCCCCAGGGGGCGCGGGGTCAGCCCCAGCATTTT.

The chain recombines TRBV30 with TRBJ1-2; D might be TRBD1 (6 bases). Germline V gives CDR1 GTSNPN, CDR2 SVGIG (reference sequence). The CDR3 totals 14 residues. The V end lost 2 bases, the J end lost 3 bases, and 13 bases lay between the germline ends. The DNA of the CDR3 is TGTGCCTGGAGTCGTACAGGGCGTCACTATGGCTACACCTTC. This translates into CAWSRTGRHYGYTF.

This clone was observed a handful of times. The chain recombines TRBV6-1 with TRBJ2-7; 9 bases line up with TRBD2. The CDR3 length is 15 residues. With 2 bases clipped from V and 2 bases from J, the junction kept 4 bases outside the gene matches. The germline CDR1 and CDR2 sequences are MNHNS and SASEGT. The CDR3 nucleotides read TGTGCCAGCAGTGAACTAGCGGGGACCCCCTACGAGCAGTACTTC. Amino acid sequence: CASSELAGTPYEQYF.

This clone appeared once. CDR3 in amino acids: CASTGGNGEKLFF. The CDR3 DNA reads TGTGCCAGCACGGGGGGAAACGGGGAAAAACTGTTTTTT. The rearrangement joins TRBV2 to TRBJ1-4; tentatively, D is TRBD1 (5 bases). The CDR3 is 13 residues long. Trimming took 7 bases from V and 8 from J, leaving 14 bases between them. Germline V lookup: CDR1 SNHLY, CDR2 FYNNEI.

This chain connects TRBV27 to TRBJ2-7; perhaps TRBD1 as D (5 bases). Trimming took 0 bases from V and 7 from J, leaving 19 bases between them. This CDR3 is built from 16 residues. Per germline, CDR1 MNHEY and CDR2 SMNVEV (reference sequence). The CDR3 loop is CASSLSPGPSGGEQYF. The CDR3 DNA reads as TGTGCCAGCAGTTTATCCCCAGGGCCTTCAGGTGGGGAGCAGTACTTC.

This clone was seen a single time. The CDR3: CATSRDQWGGNNEQFF. The CDR3 nucleotides read TGTGCCACCAGCAGAGATCAATGGGGGGGAAACAATGAGCAGTTCTTC. V usage is TRBV15 and J usage is TRBJ2-1; 7 nucleotides agree with TRBD2. From germline, CDR1 is LNHNV and CDR2 YYDKDF (reference sequence). Trimming took 0 bases from V and 5 from J; bases not matched to a gene: 7. The CDR3 contains 16 residues.

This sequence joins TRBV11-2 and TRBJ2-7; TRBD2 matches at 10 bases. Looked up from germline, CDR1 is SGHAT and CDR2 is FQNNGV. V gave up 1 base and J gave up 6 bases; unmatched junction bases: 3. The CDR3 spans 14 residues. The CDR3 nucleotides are TGTGCCAGCAGCTTAGTTCAGCGGGGGGGCGAGCAGTACTTC. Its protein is CASSLVQRGGEQYF.

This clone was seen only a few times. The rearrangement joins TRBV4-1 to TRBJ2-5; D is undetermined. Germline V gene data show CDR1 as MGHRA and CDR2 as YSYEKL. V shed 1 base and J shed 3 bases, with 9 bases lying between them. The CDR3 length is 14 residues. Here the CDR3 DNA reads TGCGCCAGCAGCCAAGTGACGGTTAAAGAGACCCAGTACTTC. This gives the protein CASSQVTVKETQYF.

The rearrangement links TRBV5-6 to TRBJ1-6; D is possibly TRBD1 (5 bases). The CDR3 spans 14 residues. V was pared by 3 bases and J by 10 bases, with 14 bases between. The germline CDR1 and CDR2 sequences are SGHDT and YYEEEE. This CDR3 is CASSWAGERSPLHF. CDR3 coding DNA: TGTGCCAGCAGCTGGGCGGGGGAGAGGTCACCCCTCCACTTT.

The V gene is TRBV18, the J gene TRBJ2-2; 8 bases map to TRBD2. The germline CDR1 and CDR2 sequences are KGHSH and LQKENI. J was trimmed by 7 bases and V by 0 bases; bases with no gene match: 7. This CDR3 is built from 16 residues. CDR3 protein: CASSPPYSGSIGELFF. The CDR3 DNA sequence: TGTGCCAGCTCACCACCGTACAGCGGGAGTATCGGGGAGCTGTTTTTT.

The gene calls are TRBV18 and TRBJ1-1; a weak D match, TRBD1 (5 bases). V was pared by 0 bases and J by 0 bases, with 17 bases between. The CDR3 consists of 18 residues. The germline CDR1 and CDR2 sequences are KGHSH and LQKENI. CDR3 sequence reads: CASSPPHGGAGMNTEAFF. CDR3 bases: TGTGCCAGCTCACCACCACATGGGGGAGCCGGGATGAACACTGAAGCTTTCTTT.

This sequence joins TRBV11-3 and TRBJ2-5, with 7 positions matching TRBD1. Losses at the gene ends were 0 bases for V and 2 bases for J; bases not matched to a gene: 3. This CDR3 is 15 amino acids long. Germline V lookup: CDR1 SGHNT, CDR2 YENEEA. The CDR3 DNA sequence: TGTGCCAGCAGCTTAGACAGGGGGAGACAAGAGACCCAGTACTTC. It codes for CASSLDRGRQETQYF.